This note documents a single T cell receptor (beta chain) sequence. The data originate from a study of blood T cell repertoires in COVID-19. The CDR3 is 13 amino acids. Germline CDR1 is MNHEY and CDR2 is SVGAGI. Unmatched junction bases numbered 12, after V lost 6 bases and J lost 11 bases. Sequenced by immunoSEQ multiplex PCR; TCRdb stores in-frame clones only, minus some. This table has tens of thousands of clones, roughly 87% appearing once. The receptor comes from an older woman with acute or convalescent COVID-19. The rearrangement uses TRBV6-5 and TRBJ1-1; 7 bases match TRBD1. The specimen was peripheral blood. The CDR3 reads CASSNRGRLVAFF. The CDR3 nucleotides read TGTGCCAGCAGCAACAGGGGACGTTTAGTTGCTTTCTTT.